Sequencing of this TCR beta chain was carried out in a study of CD8+ T cells in alopecia areata. Treatment described: oral pan-JAK inhibitor, 5-10 mg twice daily. Peripheral blood and lesional scalp punch biopsies were taken from alopecia areata patients. cDNA reverse transcribed from extracted RNA served as the sequencing template. Produced via immunoSEQ multiplex PCR; TCRdb's table is partial and in-frame only. Of roughly 110,000 clones in the sample, approximately 54% were seen once. Study findings and constraints: On tofacitinib, scalp clonality and expanded CD8+ clones among top 100 fell significantly.

On this clone: Its antigen is not known.

Per the germline V gene, CDR1 is SGHTA and CDR2 is FQGTGA. The V segment lost 5 bases and the J segment 4 bases; nucleotides outside the gene matches: 10. The CDR3 runs to 16 residues. Sequences were derived from CD8+ T cells sorted from blood, sampled at week 24, from a patient treated with tofacitinib. This receptor was identified in a human donor with alopecia areata. The chain is built from TRBV7-3 and TRBJ2-2; TRBD2 matches at 7 bases. The CDR3 DNA reads as TGTGCCAGCAGCCCAAGGGGAGGGTTGGGCACCGGGGAGCTGTTTTTT. It yields the protein CASSPRGGLGTGELFF.